This T cell receptor beta chain stems from a study of blood T cell repertoires in COVID-19 (dated by TCRdb to 2019 to 2021). With regard to the full study: Samples covering the acute and convalescent phases of COVID-19 were provided by collaborators in the United States, Italy and Spain. The prospective study material was composed of cDNA or gDNA derived from T cells, B-cell-depleted T cells, or PBMCs. Subjects who had been exposed to COVID-19, were actively infected with it, or had recovered from it provided the deeply sampled blood TCRbeta repertoires that made up the dataset. The repertoires were released in a freely available public database intended as a resource for research on the immune response to SARS-CoV-2. Samples were obtained from the ongoing ImmuneRACE study (first 160 participants) and from some 1,200 subjects provided by 6 global collaborators. Nearly every sample came with metadata listing a de-identified subject ID, COVID-19 status, age in years and sex. Where available, HLA class I and class II types were obtained from metadata supplied by the sample provider rather than from assay-based typing.

TCRbeta CDR3 regions were amplified from genomic DNA by means of the immunoSEQ Assay, a bias-controlled multiplex PCR. In the authors' own workflow: Within the assay, amplification of reference gene primers was used to estimate how many nucleated cells each sample contained. To quantify the absolute abundance of each unique TCRbeta CDR3 rearrangement, sequence reads were collapsed and filtered. For each sample, productive Simpson clonality was calculated as the square root of Simpson's diversity index over productive rearrangements. Imported from immuneACCESS, the table was reduced by TCRdb to in-frame sequences with V and J called. These copies leave out some clones; in studies compared against another copy, an unresolved V gene accounts for under half, and the cause of the remainder is not known. Clone size and the V and J calls come from that table; the DNA yielded D and trimming. This sample holds about 53,000 clones; about 80% were observed only once. The top ten clonotypes cover 13% to 15% of the sample.

Whole blood was collected in K2EDTA tubes by collaborating institutions according to the institutions' own protocols. Collaborator samples were shipped for TCRbeta analysis as frozen whole blood, isolated PBMCs, or DNA extracted from either sample type. With regard to this clone: This clone's antigen is unknown. Base qualities are missing; no much larger clone stands one base away.

The cysteine opens and the phenylalanine closes a CDR3 of 18 amino acids. Only the CDR3 DNA stays, 54 bases, in frame from base 1. The germline V gene supplies CDR1 SGHVS and CDR2 FQNEAQ. Clipping removes 3 bases from V and 0 bases from J, with 8 as the unmatched junction base count. Beyond this particular receptor, the publication reports: Clinical and demographic metadata were provided uncurated, with the amount varying by source and participant.

The source of this sequence is a human donor in a cohort sampled during active COVID-19. Recombination linked TRBV7-8 to TRBJ2-6, with 7 junctional bases fitting TRBD1. The sequencing input was peripheral blood. This receptor carries the CDR3 CASSLPRDSASGANVLTF. The DNA sequence reads TGTGCCAGCAGCTTGCCCCGGGACAGCGCCTCTGGGGCCAACGTCCTGACTTTC.